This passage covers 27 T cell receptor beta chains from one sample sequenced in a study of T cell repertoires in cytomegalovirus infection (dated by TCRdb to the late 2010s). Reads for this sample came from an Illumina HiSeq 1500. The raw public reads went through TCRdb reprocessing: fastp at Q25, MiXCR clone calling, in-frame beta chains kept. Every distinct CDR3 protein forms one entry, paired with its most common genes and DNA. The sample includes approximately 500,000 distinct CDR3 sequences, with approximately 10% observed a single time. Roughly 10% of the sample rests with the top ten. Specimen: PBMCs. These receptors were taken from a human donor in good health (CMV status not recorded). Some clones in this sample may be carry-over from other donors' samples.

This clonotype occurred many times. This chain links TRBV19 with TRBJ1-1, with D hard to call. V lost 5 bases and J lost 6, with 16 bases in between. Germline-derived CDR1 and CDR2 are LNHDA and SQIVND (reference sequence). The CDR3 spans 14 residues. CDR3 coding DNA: TGTGCCAGTAGTGGTGGGTGGGAGTTCCCTGAAGCTTTCTTT. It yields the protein CASSGGWEFPEAFF.

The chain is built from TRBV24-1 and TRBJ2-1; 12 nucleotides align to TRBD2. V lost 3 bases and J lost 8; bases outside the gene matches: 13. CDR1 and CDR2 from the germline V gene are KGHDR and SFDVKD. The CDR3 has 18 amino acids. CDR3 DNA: TGTGCCACCAGTGATCCCAAGACTAGCGGGAGTGTTTTCGATGAGCAGTTCTTC. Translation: CATSDPKTSGSVFDEQFF.

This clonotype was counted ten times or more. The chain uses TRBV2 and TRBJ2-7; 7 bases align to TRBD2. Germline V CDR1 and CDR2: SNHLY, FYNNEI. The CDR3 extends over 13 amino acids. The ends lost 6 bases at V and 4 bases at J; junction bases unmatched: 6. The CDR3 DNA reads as TGTGCCAGCAGCCGCGACGGGGGGTACGAGCAGTACTTC. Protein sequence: CASSRDGGYEQYF.

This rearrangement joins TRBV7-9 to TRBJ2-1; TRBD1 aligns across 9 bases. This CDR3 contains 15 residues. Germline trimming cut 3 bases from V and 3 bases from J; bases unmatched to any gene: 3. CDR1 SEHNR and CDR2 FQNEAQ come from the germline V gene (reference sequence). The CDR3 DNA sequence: TGTGCCAGCAGCTTCGGACAGGGGCTCTACAATGAGCAGTTCTTC. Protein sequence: CASSFGQGLYNEQFF. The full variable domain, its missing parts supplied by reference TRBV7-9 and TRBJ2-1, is DTGVSQNPRHKITKRGQNVTFRCDPISEHNRLYWYRQTLGQGPEFLTYFQNEAQLEKSRLLSDRFSAERPKGSFSTLEIQRTEQGDSAMYLCASSFGQGLYNEQFFGPGTRLTVL.

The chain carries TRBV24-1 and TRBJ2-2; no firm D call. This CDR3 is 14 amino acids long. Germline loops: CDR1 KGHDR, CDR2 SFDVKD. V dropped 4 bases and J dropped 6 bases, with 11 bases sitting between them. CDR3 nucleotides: TGTGCCACCAGTGACCCAACAGTGTCCGGGGAGCTGTTTTTT. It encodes CATSDPTVSGELFF.

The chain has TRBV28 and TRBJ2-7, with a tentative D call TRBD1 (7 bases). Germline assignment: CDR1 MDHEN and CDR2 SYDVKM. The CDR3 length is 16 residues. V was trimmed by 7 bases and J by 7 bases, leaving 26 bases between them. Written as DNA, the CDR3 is TGTGCCAGCAAACCCAGGGACAGTTTTTTGGGGGGAGAGCAGTACTTC. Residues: CASKPRDSFLGGEQYF. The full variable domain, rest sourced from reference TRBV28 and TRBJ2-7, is DVKVTQSSRYLVKRTGEKVFLECVQDMDHENMFWYRQDPGLGLRLIYFSYDVKMKEKGDIPEGYSVSREKKERFSLILESASTNQTSMYLCASKPRDSFLGGEQYFGPGTRLTVT.

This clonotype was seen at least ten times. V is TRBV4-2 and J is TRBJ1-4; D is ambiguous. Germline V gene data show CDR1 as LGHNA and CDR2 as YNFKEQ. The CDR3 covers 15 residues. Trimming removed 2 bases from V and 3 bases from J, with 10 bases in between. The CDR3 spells CASSQLEQANEKLFF. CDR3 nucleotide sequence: TGTGCCAGCAGCCAATTGGAACAAGCTAATGAAAAACTGTTTTTT.

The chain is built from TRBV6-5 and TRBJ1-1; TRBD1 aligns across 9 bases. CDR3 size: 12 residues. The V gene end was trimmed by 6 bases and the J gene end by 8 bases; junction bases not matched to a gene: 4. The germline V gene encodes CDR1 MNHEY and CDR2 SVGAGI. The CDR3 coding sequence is TGTGCCAGCAGAACGGACAGGGGAGAAGCTTTCTTT. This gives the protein CASRTDRGEAFF.

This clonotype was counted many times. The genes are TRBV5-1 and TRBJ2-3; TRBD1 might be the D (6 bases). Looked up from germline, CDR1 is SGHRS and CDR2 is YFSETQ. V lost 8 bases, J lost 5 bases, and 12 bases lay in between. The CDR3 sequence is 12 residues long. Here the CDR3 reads CASTGSGDTQYF. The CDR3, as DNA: TGCGCCAGTACAGGGTCCGGAGATACGCAGTATTTT.

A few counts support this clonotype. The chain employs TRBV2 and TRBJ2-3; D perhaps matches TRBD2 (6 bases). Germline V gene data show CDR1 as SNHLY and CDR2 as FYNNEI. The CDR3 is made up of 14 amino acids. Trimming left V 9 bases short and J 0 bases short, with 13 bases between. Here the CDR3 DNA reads TGTGCCAGTCTCGGGACTGCTAGCACAGATACGCAGTATTTT. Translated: CASLGTASTDTQYF. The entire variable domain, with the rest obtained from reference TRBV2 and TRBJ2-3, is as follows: EPEVTQTPSHQVTQMGQEVILRCVPISNHLYFYWYRQILGQKVEFLVSFYNNEISEKSEIFDDQFSVERPDGSNFTLKIRSTKLEDSAMYFCASLGTASTDTQYFGPGTRLTVL.

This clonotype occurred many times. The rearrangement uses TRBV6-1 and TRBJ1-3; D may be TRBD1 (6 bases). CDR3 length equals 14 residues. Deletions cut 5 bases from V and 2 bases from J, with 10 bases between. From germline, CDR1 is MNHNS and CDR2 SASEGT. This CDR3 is CASSMDSPGNTIYF. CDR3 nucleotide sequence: TGTGCCAGCAGTATGGACAGCCCTGGAAACACCATATATTTT.

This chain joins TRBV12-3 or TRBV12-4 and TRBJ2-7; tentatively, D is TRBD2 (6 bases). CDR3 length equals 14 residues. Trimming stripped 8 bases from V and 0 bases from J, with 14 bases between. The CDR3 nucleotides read TGTGCCAGCGGATGGGGAGGTAGCTCCTACGAGCAGTACTTC. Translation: CASGWGGSSYEQYF.

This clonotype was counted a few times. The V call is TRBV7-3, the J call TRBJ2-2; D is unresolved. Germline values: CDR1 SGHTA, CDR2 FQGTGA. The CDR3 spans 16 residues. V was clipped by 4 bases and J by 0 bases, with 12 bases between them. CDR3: CASSSNWGSNTGELFF. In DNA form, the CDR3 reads TGTGCCAGCAGCTCTAACTGGGGTTCGAACACCGGGGAGCTGTTTTTT.

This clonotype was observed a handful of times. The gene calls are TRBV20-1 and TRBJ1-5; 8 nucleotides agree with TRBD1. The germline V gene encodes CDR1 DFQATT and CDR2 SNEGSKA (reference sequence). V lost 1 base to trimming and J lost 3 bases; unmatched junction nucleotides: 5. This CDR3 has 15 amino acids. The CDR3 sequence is CSARGQGAVNQPQHF. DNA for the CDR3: TGCAGTGCTAGAGGGCAGGGGGCTGTCAATCAGCCCCAGCATTTT.

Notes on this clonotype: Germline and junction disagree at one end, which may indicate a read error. The CDR3 nucleotides are TGTGCCAGCAGGGAGGGACAGGAGGGAGGAAACCCCATATATTTT. Protein: CASREGQEGGNPIYF. This chain uses TRBV2 with TRBJ1-3, with 8 bases fitting TRBD1. The CDR3 loop spans 15 amino acids. Germline loops: CDR1 SNHLY, CDR2 FYNNEI.

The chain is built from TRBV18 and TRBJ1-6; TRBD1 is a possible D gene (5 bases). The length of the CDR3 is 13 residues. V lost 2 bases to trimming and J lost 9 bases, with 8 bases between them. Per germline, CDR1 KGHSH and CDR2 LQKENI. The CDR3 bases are TGTGCCAGCTCACCAGACAGTGGTTCACCCCTCCACTTT. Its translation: CASSPDSGSPLHF.

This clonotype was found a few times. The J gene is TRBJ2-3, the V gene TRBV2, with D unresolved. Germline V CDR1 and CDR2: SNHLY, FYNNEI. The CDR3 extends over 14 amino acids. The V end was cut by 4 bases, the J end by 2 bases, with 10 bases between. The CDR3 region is CASSAGQLTDTQYF. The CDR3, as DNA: TGTGCCAGCAGTGCCGGCCAGCTCACAGATACGCAGTATTTT.

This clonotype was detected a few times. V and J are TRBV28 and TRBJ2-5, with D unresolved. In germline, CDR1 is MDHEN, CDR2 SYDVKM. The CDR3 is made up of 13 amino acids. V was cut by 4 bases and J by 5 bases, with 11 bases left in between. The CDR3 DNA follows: TGTGCCAGCAGTTACAGTCAGGCCGAGACCCAGTACTTC. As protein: CASSYSQAETQYF.

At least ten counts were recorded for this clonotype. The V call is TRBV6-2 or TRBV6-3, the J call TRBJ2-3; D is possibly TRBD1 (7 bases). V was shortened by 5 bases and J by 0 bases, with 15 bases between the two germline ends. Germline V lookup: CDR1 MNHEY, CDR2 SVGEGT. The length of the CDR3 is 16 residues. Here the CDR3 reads CASSTQTGTSTDTQYF. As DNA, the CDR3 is TGTGCCAGCAGTACACAGACAGGGACTAGCACAGATACGCAGTATTTT.

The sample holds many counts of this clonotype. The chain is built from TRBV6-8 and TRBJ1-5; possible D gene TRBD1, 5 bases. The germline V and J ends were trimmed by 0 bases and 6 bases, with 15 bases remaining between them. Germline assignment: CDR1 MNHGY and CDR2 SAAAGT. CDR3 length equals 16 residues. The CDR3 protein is CASSYSPRGDGQPQHF. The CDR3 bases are TGTGCCAGCAGTTACTCCCCACGGGGGGACGGTCAGCCCCAGCATTTT.

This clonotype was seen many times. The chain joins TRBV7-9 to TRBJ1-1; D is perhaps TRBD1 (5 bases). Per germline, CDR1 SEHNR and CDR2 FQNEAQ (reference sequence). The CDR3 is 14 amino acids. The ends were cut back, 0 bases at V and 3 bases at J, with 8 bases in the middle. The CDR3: CASSLARVDTEAFF. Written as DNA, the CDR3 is TGTGCCAGCAGCTTAGCCAGGGTGGACACTGAAGCTTTCTTT. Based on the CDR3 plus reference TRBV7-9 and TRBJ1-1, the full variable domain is DTGVSQNPRHKITKRGQNVTFRCDPISEHNRLYWYRQTLGQGPEFLTYFQNEAQLEKSRLLSDRFSAERPKGSFSTLEIQRTEQGDSAMYLCASSLARVDTEAFFGQGTRLTVV.

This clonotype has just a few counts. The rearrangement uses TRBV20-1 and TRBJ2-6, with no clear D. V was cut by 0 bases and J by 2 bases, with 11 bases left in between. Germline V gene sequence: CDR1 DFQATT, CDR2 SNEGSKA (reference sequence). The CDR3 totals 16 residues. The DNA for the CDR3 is TGCAGTGCTAGAGATCTATTCCGGCCTGGGGCCAACGTCCTGACTTTC. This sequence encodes CSARDLFRPGANVLTF.

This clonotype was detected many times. CDR3 sequence (DNA): TGTGCCAGCAGCCCGGGACTAGCGGGGGGTCTAGCCAAAAACATTCAGTACTTC. Translated: CASSPGLAGGLAKNIQYF. The chain combines TRBV7-6 with TRBJ2-4; 15 bases are a match to TRBD2. Germline V gene data show CDR1 as SGHVS and CDR2 as FNYEAQ. The junction had 5 bases not matched to a gene; V was cut back by 5 bases and J by 0 bases. This CDR3 comprises 18 residues.

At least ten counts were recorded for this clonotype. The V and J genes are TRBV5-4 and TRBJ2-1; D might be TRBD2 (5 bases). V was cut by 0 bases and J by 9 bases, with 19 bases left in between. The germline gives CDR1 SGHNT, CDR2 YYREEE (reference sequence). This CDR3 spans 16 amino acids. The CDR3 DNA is TGTGCCAGCAGCTTGGCGCGGGCCTCTCGGCTGGCTGAGCAGTTCTTC. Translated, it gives CASSLARASRLAEQFF.

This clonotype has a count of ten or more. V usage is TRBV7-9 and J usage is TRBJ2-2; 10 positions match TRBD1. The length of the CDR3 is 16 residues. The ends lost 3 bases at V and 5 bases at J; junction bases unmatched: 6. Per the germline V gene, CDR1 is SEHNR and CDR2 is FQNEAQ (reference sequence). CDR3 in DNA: TGTGCCAGCAGCTTTACCGACAGGGGGCGAACCGGGGAGCTGTTTTTT. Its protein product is CASSFTDRGRTGELFF.

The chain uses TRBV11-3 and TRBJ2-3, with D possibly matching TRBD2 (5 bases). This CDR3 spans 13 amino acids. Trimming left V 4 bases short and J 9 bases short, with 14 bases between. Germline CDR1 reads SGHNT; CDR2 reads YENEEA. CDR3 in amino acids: CASSSHREGTQYF. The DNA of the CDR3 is TGTGCCAGCAGCTCCCACCGGGAAGGAACGCAGTATTTT.

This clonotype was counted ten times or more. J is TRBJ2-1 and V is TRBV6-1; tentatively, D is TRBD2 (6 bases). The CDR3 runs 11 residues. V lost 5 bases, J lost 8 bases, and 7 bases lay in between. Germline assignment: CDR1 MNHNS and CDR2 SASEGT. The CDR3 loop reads CASSSGDEQFF. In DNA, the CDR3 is TGTGCCAGCAGTTCGGGGGATGAGCAGTTCTTC.